The clone carrying this T cell receptor beta chain was counted a few times. This sample was included in a study of cytomegalovirus exposure and HLA in healthy donors. The germline CDR1 and CDR2 sequences are SGHRS and YFSETQ. This CDR3 is 16 amino acids long. The ends lost 2 bases at V and 2 bases at J; junction bases unmatched: 8. Researchers ran the PCR with 60 Vbeta and 13 Jbeta primers. Clones were read by immunoSEQ multiplex PCR, and TCRdb kept only the in-frame ones, dropping some. The sample includes roughly 150,000 clones, roughly 82% seen only once; the top ten take about 1.6%. This rearrangement joins TRBV5-1 to TRBJ1-2, with 8 bases that match TRBD1. The source material was PBMCs. This clonotype was obtained from a girl aged 5-17 years in good health and CMV-seropositive. The CDR3 nucleotides read TGCGCCAGCAGCTTCACAGGGGGGTATGAGAACTATGGCTACACCTTC. This sequence encodes CASSFTGGYENYGYTF.